Listed below are T cell receptor beta chains from one sample, sequenced in a study of blood T cell repertoires in COVID-19. The repertoire was sequenced with immunoSEQ multiplex PCR; TCRdb's copy has only in-frame clones and lacks some. The table has 110,000 to 150,000 clones, about 81% seen once; the top ten hold 4% to 5%. Material for sequencing was peripheral blood. These receptors were taken from a woman of 80 years or more with acute or convalescent COVID-19. The CDR3 runs from the conserved cysteine through the conserved F or W. A D gene is named only where the DNA matches it firmly. Some rows have no size entry. The others give once, few or many, or a class for an expanded clone.

TRBJ2-7 | . | TRBD2 | TRBV11-1 | CASSICREGCEQYF | TGTGCCAGCAGCATTTGTAGGGAGGGCTGCGAGCAGTACTTC
TRBJ2-5 | . | TRBD1 | TRBV7-9 | CASSPTGRETQYF | TGTGCCAGCAGCCCGACAGGGCGGGAGACCCAGTACTTC
TRBJ1-1 | . | TRBD1 | TRBV5-8 | CASSPRQGMNTEAFF | TGTGCCAGCAGCCCTCGACAGGGAATGAACACTGAAGCTTTCTTT
TRBJ2-1 | . | . | TRBV21-1 | CASSKGQGAIYNEQFF | TGTGCCAGCAGCAAGGGACAGGGGGCCATCTACAATGAGCAGTTCTTC
TRBJ2-7 | once | . | TRBV2 | CASSEPLREQYF | TGTGCCAGCAGTGAACCCCTTCGGGAGCAGTACTTC
TRBJ1-1 | few | . | TRBV5-1 | CASGSSGTEAFF | TGCGCCAGCGGATCTTCGGGTACTGAAGCTTTCTTT
TRBJ1-1 | . | TRBD1 | TRBV11-2 | CASSLYGTGTLGAAFF | TGTGCCAGCAGCTTATATGGGACAGGGACTCTCGGCGCAGCTTTCTTT
TRBJ1-2 | . | TRBD1 | TRBV19 | CASSTGTGSYGYTF | TGTGCCAGTAGTACCGGGACAGGCTCGTATGGCTACACCTTC
TRBJ1-4 | . | . | TRBV6-5 | CASNRVSEKLFF | TGTGCCAGCAACAGGGTCTCGGAAAAACTGTTTTTT
TRBJ1-6 | . | . | TRBV1 | CTSSQEIWIGQGSSPLHF | TGCACCAGCAGCCAAGAAATCTGGATCGGACAGGGAAGTTCACCCCTCCACTTT
TRBJ1-3 | . | TRBD1 | TRBV5-6 | CASSLQGAGNTIYF | TGTGCCAGCAGCCTCCAGGGGGCTGGAAACACCATATATTTT
TRBJ2-7 | . | TRBD2 | TRBV4-2 | CASSQDGERGPAYEQYF | TGTGCCAGCAGCCAAGATGGAGAGCGGGGGCCCGCCTACGAGCAGTACTTC
TRBJ2-1 | . | TRBD1 | TRBV5-4 | CASSPPGDRAYNEQFF | TGTGCCAGCAGCCCCCCCGGAGACAGGGCTTACAATGAGCAGTTCTTC
TRBJ2-5 | . | . | TRBV2 | CASSMAAETQYF | TGTGCCAGCAGTATGGCGGCAGAGACCCAGTACTTC
TRBJ2-5 | once | . | TRBV5-1 | CASSGGPEETQYF | TGCGCCAGCAGCGGGGGCCCCGAGGAGACCCAGTACTTC
TRBJ1-5 | . | . | TRBV11-3 | CASSPRQDLSNQPQHF | TGTGCCAGCAGCCCACGACAGGACCTTAGCAATCAGCCCCAGCATTTT
TRBJ1-1 | . | . | TRBV5-6 | CASSPLQGRMNTEAFF | TGTGCCAGCAGCCCATTACAGGGTCGGATGAACACTGAAGCTTTCTTT
TRBJ2-5 | . | TRBD2 | TRBV28 | CASSAWGGTQETQYF | TGTGCCAGCAGTGCCTGGGGGGGGACCCAAGAGACCCAGTACTTC
TRBJ1-4 | once | . | TRBV6-5 | CASRNRATNEKLFF | TGTGCCAGCAGGAACAGGGCAACTAATGAAAAACTGTTTTTT
TRBJ2-7 | once | . | TRBV18 | CASSPGQGYYEQYF | TGTGCCAGCTCACCAGGCCAGGGTTACTACGAGCAGTACTTC